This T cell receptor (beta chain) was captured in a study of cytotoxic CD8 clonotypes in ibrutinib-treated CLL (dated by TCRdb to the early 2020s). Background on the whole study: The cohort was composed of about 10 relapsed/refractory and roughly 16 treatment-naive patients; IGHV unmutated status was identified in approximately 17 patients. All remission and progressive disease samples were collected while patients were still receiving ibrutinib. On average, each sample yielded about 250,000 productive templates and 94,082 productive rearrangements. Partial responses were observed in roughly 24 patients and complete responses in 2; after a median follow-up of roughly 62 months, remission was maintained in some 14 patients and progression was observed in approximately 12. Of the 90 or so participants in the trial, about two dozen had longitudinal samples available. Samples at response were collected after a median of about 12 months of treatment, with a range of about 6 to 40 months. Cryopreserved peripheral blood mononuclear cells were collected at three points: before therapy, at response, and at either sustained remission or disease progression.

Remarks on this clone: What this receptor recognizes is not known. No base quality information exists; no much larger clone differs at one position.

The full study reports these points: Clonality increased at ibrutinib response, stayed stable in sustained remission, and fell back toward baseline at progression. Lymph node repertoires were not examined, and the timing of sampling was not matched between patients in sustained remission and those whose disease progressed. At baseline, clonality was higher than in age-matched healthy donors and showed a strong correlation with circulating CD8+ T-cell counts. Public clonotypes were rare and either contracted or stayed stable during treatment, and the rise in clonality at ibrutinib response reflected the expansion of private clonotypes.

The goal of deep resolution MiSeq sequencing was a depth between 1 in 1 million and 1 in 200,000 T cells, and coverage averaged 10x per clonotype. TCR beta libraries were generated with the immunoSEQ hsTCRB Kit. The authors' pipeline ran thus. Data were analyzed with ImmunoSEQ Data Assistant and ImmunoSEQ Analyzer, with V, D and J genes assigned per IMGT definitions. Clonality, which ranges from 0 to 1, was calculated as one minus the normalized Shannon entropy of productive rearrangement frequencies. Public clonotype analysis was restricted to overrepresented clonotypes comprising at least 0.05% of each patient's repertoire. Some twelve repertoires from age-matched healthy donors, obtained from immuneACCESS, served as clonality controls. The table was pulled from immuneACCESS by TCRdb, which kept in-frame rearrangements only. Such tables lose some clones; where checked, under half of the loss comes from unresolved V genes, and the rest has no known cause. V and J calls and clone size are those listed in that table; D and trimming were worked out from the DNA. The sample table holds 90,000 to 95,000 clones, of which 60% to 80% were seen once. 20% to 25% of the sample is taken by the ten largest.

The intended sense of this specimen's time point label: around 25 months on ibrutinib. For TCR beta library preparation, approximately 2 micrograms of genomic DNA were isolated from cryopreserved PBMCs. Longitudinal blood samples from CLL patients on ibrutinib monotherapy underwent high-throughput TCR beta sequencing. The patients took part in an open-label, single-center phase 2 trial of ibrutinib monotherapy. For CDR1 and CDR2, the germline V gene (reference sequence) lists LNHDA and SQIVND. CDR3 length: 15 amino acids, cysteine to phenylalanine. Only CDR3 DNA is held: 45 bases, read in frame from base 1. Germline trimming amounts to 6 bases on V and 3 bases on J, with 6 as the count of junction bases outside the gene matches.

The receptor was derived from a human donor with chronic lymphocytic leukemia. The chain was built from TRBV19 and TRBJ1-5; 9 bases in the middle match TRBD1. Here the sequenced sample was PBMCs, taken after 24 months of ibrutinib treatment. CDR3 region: CASRLGQGLNQPQHF. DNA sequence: TGTGCCAGTAGATTGGGACAGGGCCTCAATCAGCCCCAGCATTTT.